This T cell receptor beta chain is from a study of neurological immune-mediated disorders. 5'RACE generated cDNA with 10-nucleotide random UMIs. TCRdb analysed the 5' RACE reads with MiXCR anew, one entry per CDR3 protein. The table records under 85,000 distinct CDR3 sequences, 13% to 15% of them present only once. This clonotype has ten or more counts. The CDR3 loop spans 14 amino acids. V lost 7 bases to trimming and J lost 3 bases; unmatched junction nucleotides: 6. This clonotype was sampled from a woman aged 45-65 years in good health. V gene TRBV12-3 or TRBV12-4 combines with J gene TRBJ2-7, with 10 positions matching TRBD2. The material sequenced was PBMCs. CDR3 nucleotide sequence: TGTGCCAGCAAGAGAGCGGGGGGGGTCTACGAGCAGTACTTC. It specifies CASKRAGGVYEQYF.